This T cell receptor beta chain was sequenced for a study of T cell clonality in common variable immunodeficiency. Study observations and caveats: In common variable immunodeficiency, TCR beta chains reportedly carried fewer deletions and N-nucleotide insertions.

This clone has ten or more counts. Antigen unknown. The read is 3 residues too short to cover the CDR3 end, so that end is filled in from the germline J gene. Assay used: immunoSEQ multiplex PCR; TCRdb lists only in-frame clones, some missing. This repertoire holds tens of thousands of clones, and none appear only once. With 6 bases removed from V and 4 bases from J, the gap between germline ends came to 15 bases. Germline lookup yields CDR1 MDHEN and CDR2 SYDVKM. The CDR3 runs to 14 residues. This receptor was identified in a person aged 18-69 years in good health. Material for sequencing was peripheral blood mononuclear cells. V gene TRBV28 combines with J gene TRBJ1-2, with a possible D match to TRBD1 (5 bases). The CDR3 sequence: CASSLQATLYGYTF. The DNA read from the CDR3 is TGTGCCAGCAGCCTACAGGCGACTCTCTATGGC.